The 23 T cell receptor beta chains below all came from one sample that was sequenced in a study of blood T cell repertoires in COVID-19. The repertoire was sequenced with immunoSEQ multiplex PCR; TCRdb's copy has only in-frame clones and lacks some. The sample has some 260,000 clones, approximately 86% seen once. Sequencing was carried out using peripheral blood. The receptor set was obtained from a woman under 30 with acute or convalescent COVID-19.

V usage is TRBV5-1 and J usage is TRBJ2-5; TRBD2 matches at 8 bases. Germline V gene data show CDR1 as SGHRS and CDR2 as YFSETQ. J was trimmed by 5 bases and V by 0 bases; bases with no gene match: 9. CDR3 length: 16 residues. CDR3 region: CASSLDGRAEGETQYF. For the CDR3, the DNA is TGCGCCAGCAGCTTGGACGGGAGGGCCGAGGGGGAGACCCAGTACTTC. Filled out from reference TRBV5-1 and TRBJ2-5, the complete variable domain reads KAGVTQTPRYLIKTRGQQVTLSCSPISGHRSVSWYQQTPGQGLQFLFEYFSETQRNKGNFPGRFSGRQFSNSRSEMNVSTLELGDSALYLCASSLDGRAEGETQYFGPGTRLLVL.

In this sample, this clone turned up a few times. The chain couples TRBV18 to TRBJ2-7, with 7 positions matching TRBD1. The junction had 3 bases not matched to a gene; V was cut back by 1 base and J by 3 bases. Per germline, CDR1 KGHSH and CDR2 LQKENI. The CDR3 is 14 residues long. The CDR3 protein is CASSPRGQDYEQYF. The CDR3 region has the DNA TGTGCCAGCTCACCACGCGGACAGGACTACGAGCAGTACTTC.

This sequence joins TRBV19 and TRBJ1-6, with TRBD1 matching 10 bases. Germline V gives CDR1 LNHDA, CDR2 SQIVND (reference sequence). The CDR3 consists of 14 residues. J was trimmed by 7 bases and V by 7 bases; bases with no gene match: 4. CDR3: CASTGTGENSPLHF. CDR3 in DNA: TGTGCCAGTACCGGGACAGGGGAAAATTCACCCCTCCACTTT.

This clone was counted a few times. The chain carries TRBV6-6 and TRBJ1-1, with 8 bases fitting TRBD1. Per the germline V gene, CDR1 is MNHNY and CDR2 is SVGAGI (reference sequence). V trimming: 2 bases; J trimming: 10 bases; junction bases outside the gene matches: 9. This CDR3 region has 14 residues. The chain's CDR3 is CASSYTNQGAPAFF. CDR3 sequence (DNA): TGTGCCAGCAGTTACACTAACCAGGGGGCTCCAGCTTTCTTT.

This sequence joins TRBV7-3 and TRBJ1-2; no clear D. Germline V gene lookup returns CDR1 SGHTA and CDR2 FQGTGA. This CDR3 has 15 residues. The V end was cut by 5 bases, the J end by 8 bases, with 21 bases between. The CDR3 DNA reads as TGTGCCAGCAGCCCAACTCCCGACGCGGCTCTAGGCTACACCTTC. Its protein is CASSPTPDAALGYTF.

The chain uses TRBV18 and TRBJ1-2; weak D call: TRBD1 (6 bases). The CDR3 is 13 amino acids. V gave up 3 bases and J gave up 8 bases, with 13 bases separating them. The V gene's germline CDR1 is KGHSH and CDR2 LQKENI. CDR3 sequence: CASSPAGAEGYTF. For the CDR3, the DNA is TGTGCCAGCTCACCGGCAGGGGCTGAGGGCTACACCTTC.

This chain uses TRBV7-9 with TRBJ2-2; D unclear. This CDR3 contains 13 residues. Germline CDR1 is SEHNR and CDR2 is FQNEAQ (reference sequence). Trimming took off 4 bases at V and 0 bases at J, with 3 bases between the two ends. The CDR3 loop reads CASSSANTGELFF. CDR3 in DNA: TGTGCCAGCAGCTCCGCGAACACCGGGGAGCTGTTTTTT.

The rearrangement joins TRBV19 to TRBJ1-3, with TRBD1 as a possible D gene (6 bases). CDR3 length: 16 residues. The germline V gene has CDR1 LNHDA and CDR2 SQIVND (reference sequence). Deletions cut 6 bases from V and 4 bases from J, with 19 bases between. This chain's CDR3 is CASRERFRGKGNTIYF. The DNA for the CDR3 is TGTGCCAGTAGGGAACGGTTCAGGGGAAAAGGAAACACCATATATTTT.

This chain connects TRBV11-2 to TRBJ2-1; 10 bases agree with TRBD2. V shed 3 bases, J shed 4 bases, and the junction held 3 bases outside the gene matches. The CDR3 runs to 15 residues. Per germline, CDR1 SGHAT and CDR2 FQNNGV. The CDR3 loop is CASSFLSGRYNEQFF. The CDR3 DNA reads as TGTGCCAGCAGCTTCCTTAGCGGGAGGTACAATGAGCAGTTCTTC.

The chain joins TRBV15 to TRBJ2-1, with 7 bases identical to TRBD2. The germline V gene encodes CDR1 LNHNV and CDR2 YYDKDF (reference sequence). V trimming: 0 bases; J trimming: 4 bases; junction bases outside the gene matches: 6. CDR3 length equals 16 residues. In DNA, the CDR3 is TGTGCCACCAGCAGAGATCCGAGCGGGGTATACAATGAGCAGTTCTTC. This gives the protein CATSRDPSGVYNEQFF.

The chain has TRBV6-1 and TRBJ2-1; 12 positions match TRBD2. The CDR3 contains 15 residues. The J segment lost 7 bases and the V segment lost 3 bases, leaving 4 bases of the junction unmatched. Germline CDR1 and CDR2: MNHNS and SASEGT. For the CDR3, the DNA is TGTGCCAGCAGTGAGAGACTAGCGGGAGTAAATGAGCAGTTCTTC. Its translation is CASSERLAGVNEQFF.

The CDR3 DNA reads as TGTGCCAGCAGGCCCTCACAGGTGATGGGAAATCAGCCCCAGCATTTT. This sequence encodes CASRPSQVMGNQPQHF. The chain uses TRBV7-2 and TRBJ1-5; perhaps TRBD1 as D (5 bases). CDR1 is SGHTA and CDR2 is FQGNSA in the germline V gene. The CDR3 contains 16 residues. V lost 6 bases to trimming and J lost 4 bases, with 19 bases between them. The full variable domain, completed using reference TRBV7-2 and TRBJ1-5, is GAGVSQSPSNKVTEKGKDVELRCDPISGHTALYWYRQSLGQGLEFLIYFQGNSAPDKSGLPSDRFSAERTGGSVSTLTIQRTQQEDSAVYLCASRPSQVMGNQPQHFGDGTRLSIL.

In nucleotides, the CDR3 is TGTGCCAGCAGCTTGGGTGTCCCCCGTCAGAATACGCAGTATTTT. This translates into CASSLGVPRQNTQYF. The chain links TRBV5-4 to TRBJ2-3, with unresolved D. V was clipped by 0 bases and J by 7 bases, with 15 bases between them. Germline CDR1 SGHNT, CDR2 YYREEE (reference sequence). CDR3 length equals 15 residues.

The chain has TRBV12-3 or TRBV12-4 and TRBJ1-2; the D gene is possibly TRBD1 (6 bases). The CDR3 runs to 12 residues. V was shortened by 7 bases and J by 3 bases, with 9 bases between the two germline ends. DNA of the CDR3: TGTGCCAGCACCACAGGGTACTATGGCTACACCTTC. Its protein product is CASTTGYYGYTF.

The gene calls are TRBV6-5 and TRBJ1-2; 11 positions match TRBD1. Germline V gene sequence: CDR1 MNHEY, CDR2 SVGAGI. The CDR3 extends over 14 amino acids. Unmatched junction bases numbered 5, after V lost 5 bases and J lost 6 bases. CDR3 nucleotide sequence: TGTGCCAGCAGTCCGGGACAGGGGGATGATGGCTACACCTTC. It translates to CASSPGQGDDGYTF.

This rearrangement joins TRBV19 to TRBJ2-1; TRBD2 is a possible D gene (7 bases). Per germline, CDR1 LNHDA and CDR2 SQIVND (reference sequence). Trimming shortened V by 0 bases and J by 3 bases, and 15 bases separated the two germline ends. This CDR3 is built from 17 residues. CDR3 in DNA: TGTGCCAGTAGTATAGATGCCCCGGGGGGCGGCTACAATGAGCAGTTCTTC. Amino acids: CASSIDAPGGGYNEQFF.

The CDR3 bases are TGTGCCAGCAGTGAAGCCGGGGGATTCGGGCGCAATCAGCCCCAGCATTTT. It yields the protein CASSEAGGFGRNQPQHF. This chain uses TRBV6-1 with TRBJ1-5; D possibly corresponds to TRBD1 (5 bases). Germline lookup yields CDR1 MNHNS and CDR2 SASEGT. The CDR3 length is 17 residues. The germline V and J ends were trimmed by 0 bases and 2 bases, with 14 bases remaining between them.

The chain combines TRBV7-9 with TRBJ2-5, with D perhaps TRBD1 (5 bases). Deletions cut 3 bases from V and 2 bases from J, with 10 bases between. The CDR3 consists of 14 residues. Germline CDR1 and CDR2: SEHNR and FQNEAQ (reference sequence). CDR3 region: CASSFTQGQETQYF. The CDR3 coding sequence is TGTGCCAGCAGCTTCACCCAGGGACAAGAGACCCAGTACTTC.

The V call is TRBV27, the J call TRBJ1-3; no clear D. Germline V gene lookup returns CDR1 MNHEY and CDR2 SMNVEV (reference sequence). The germline V and J ends were trimmed by 6 bases and 7 bases, with 13 bases remaining between them. The CDR3 runs 13 residues. CDR3 loop: CASRPGSSNTIYF. The DNA of the CDR3 is TGTGCCAGCAGACCCGGGTCTAGCAACACCATATATTTT.

V is TRBV30 and J is TRBJ2-7, with D possibly matching TRBD2 (6 bases). The V gene lost 4 bases and the J gene lost 4 bases, with 17 bases spanning the gap. This CDR3 comprises 14 residues. From germline, CDR1 is GTSNPN and CDR2 SVGIG (reference sequence). This chain's CDR3 is CAWKPGASRYEQYF. CDR3 bases: TGTGCCTGGAAACCGGGAGCCAGCCGATACGAGCAGTACTTC.

CDR3 region: CASRHEAGGAYNEQFF. For the CDR3, the DNA is TGTGCCAGCAGGCACGAAGCGGGAGGTGCCTACAATGAGCAGTTCTTC. The gene calls are TRBV6-4 and TRBJ2-1; 9 nucleotides line up with TRBD2. This CDR3 is 16 amino acids long. V dropped 6 bases and J dropped 2; count of bases not matched to a gene: 8. The germline V gene has CDR1 MRHNA and CDR2 SNTAGT.

V usage is TRBV30 and J usage is TRBJ2-1, with TRBD2 as a possible D gene (6 bases). The CDR3 has 12 residues. With 8 bases removed from V and 9 bases from J, the gap between germline ends came to 17 bases. Germline-derived CDR1 and CDR2 are GTSNPN and SVGIG (reference sequence). The chain's CDR3 is CAREEAGTEQFF. In DNA form, the CDR3 reads TGTGCCCGAGAGGAGGCGGGAACTGAGCAGTTCTTC.

This clone was picked up one time. J is TRBJ2-6 and V is TRBV12-5; the D gene is possibly TRBD2 (6 bases). V shed 1 base and J shed 2 bases, with 9 bases lying between them. The CDR3 loop spans 16 amino acids. The germline V gene encodes CDR1 LGHNT and CDR2 FRNRAP. DNA of the CDR3: TGTGCTAGTGGTTTGGCGACGGGGGCTGGGGCCAACGTCCTGACTTTC. It translates to CASGLATGAGANVLTF.